This record covers a single TCR beta chain. These data are taken from a study of technical replicates of blood from four donors. This table comes from immunoSEQ multiplex PCR, and its TCRdb copy is limited to in-frame clones, with some not included. Among about 48,000 clones listed, around 90% were seen once. The germline V gene has CDR1 LNHDA and CDR2 SQIVND (reference sequence). The V segment lost 9 bases and the J segment 4 bases; nucleotides outside the gene matches: 4. CDR3 length: 14 amino acids. The sequenced sample consisted of PBMCs. The chain links TRBV19 to TRBJ2-2, with 11 nucleotides matching TRBD2. This TCR came from a human donor in good health. Some clones in this sample may be carry-over from other donors' samples. CDR3 bases: TGTGCCAGCGAGGGACTAGCGGTCACCGGGGAGCTGTTTTTT. The encoded protein is CASEGLAVTGELFF.